The sequence of this T cell receptor beta chain was determined in a study of blood T cell repertoires in COVID-19. Method: immunoSEQ multiplex PCR; TCRdb's copy keeps in-frame clones and lacks some. The sample contains more than 200,000 clones, approximately 86% of which appear only once. V shed 1 base and J shed 6 bases, with 3 bases lying between them. Germline V gene sequence: CDR1 LGHDT, CDR2 YNNKEL (reference sequence). This CDR3 comprises 12 residues. The genes are TRBV3-1 (or the pseudogene TRBV3-2) and TRBJ1-4; D gene ambiguous. Sequenced material: PBMCs or T cells enriched from blood (not recorded which). The sequence derives from a woman aged 45 to 65 who had recovered from COVID-19. CDR3: CASSQGDEKLFF. CDR3 sequence (DNA): TGTGCCAGCAGCCAAGGAGATGAAAAACTGTTTTTT.